These T cell receptor beta chains were read from a single sample in a study of T cell repertoires in cytomegalovirus infection. These receptors' antigens are unknown. TCRdb recomputed calls from the reads with MiXCR, one row per CDR3 protein. The table includes 600,000 to 700,000 distinct CDR3 sequences, around 35% detected once. Sequenced material: cultured PBMCs, taken from culture after CMV antigen stimulation. Receptors originate from a human donor in good health (CMV status not recorded). Some clones in this sample may be carry-over from other donors' samples. The CDR3 runs from the conserved cysteine through the conserved F or W. A D gene is named only where the DNA matches it firmly. Clone size is given for some rows only: seen once, a few or many times, or a class if the clone is expanded.

>TRBV7-8|TRBD2|few|TRBJ2-1
CASSSSPSSGAIDEQFF
TGTGCCAGCAGCTCCAGCCCCTCTAGCGGGGCCATTGATGAGCAGTTCTTC
>TRBV29-1|NA|NA|TRBJ2-1
CSVEPDRLYNEQFF
TGCAGCGTTGAACCGGACAGACTGTACAATGAGCAGTTCTTC
>TRBV15|NA|NA|TRBJ2-3
CATRQGTDTQYF
TGTGCCACCCGGCAGGGCACAGATACGCAGTATTTT
>TRBV30|NA|few|TRBJ1-1
CAWSVLRGTEAFF
TGTGCCTGGAGTGTCCTTCGGGGGACTGAAGCTTTCTTT
>TRBV27|NA|once|TRBJ1-5
CAAGGGVGQPQHF
TGTGCCGCCGGGGGGGGTGTGGGTCAGCCCCAGCATTTT
>TRBV5-1|TRBD1|few|TRBJ2-7
CASSSWTGPGYEQYF
TGCGCCAGCAGCTCCTGGACAGGGCCCGGGTACGAGCAGTACTTC
>TRBV7-4|NA|many|TRBJ2-7
CASSPILEQYF
TGTGCCAGCAGCCCCATTCTCGAGCAGTACTTC
>TRBV11-2|NA|NA|TRBJ1-5
CASSLDGSGDQPQHF
TGTGCCAGCAGCTTAGATGGTTCTGGGGATCAGCCCCAGCATTTT
>TRBV6-1|TRBD1|few|TRBJ2-5
CASSVGQGRTQYF
TGTGCCAGCAGTGTGGGACAGGGCCGGACCCAGTACTTC
>TRBV28|NA|once|TRBJ2-5
CASRVGAQETQYF
TGTGCCAGCAGGGTGGGCGCCCAAGAGACCCAGTACTTC
>TRBV20-1|NA|NA|TRBJ1-2
CSASDETNYGYTF
TGCAGTGCTAGTGACGAGACCAACTATGGCTACACCTTC
>TRBV7-2|NA|NA|TRBJ2-1
CASSWGSEQFF
TGTGCCAGCAGCTGGGGTAGTGAGCAGTTCTTC
>TRBV15|NA|NA|TRBJ1-1
CATSEHFGTEAFF
TGTGCCACCAGTGAACATTTTGGGACTGAAGCTTTCTTT
>TRBV7-2|TRBD2|once|TRBJ2-3
CASSPSGGGADTQYF
TGTGCCAGCAGCCCGAGCGGGGGGGGGGCAGATACGCAGTATTTT
>TRBV28|NA|NA|TRBJ2-7
CASSLQGRLDEQYF
TGTGCCAGCAGTCTACAAGGACGGTTGGACGAGCAGTACTTC
>TRBV4-1|TRBD2|few|TRBJ2-7
CASSHRLAGEGDEQYF
TGCGCCAGCAGCCATAGACTAGCGGGAGAAGGCGACGAGCAGTACTTC
>TRBV9|NA|NA|TRBJ2-2
CASSVDGRNTGELFF
TGTGCCAGCAGCGTAGACGGGAGGAACACCGGGGAGCTGTTTTTT
>TRBV7-2|NA|few|TRBJ1-1
CASSQGAHTEAFF
TGTGCCAGCTCTCAAGGGGCTCACACTGAAGCTTTCTTT
>TRBV4-1|NA|few|TRBJ2-1
CASSQVGESGEQFF
TGCGCCAGCAGCCAAGTCGGCGAATCCGGTGAGCAGTTCTTC
>TRBV7-2|TRBD2|many|TRBJ2-7
CASTGLGGGDEQYF
TGTGCCAGCACCGGTCTGGGGGGGGGGGACGAGCAGTACTTC
>TRBV7-2|TRBD2|many|TRBJ2-1
CASSLMGLASNEQFF
TGTGCCAGCAGCTTAATGGGACTAGCTAGCAATGAGCAGTTCTTC
>TRBV6-2/TRBV6-3|NA|NA|TRBJ1-1
CASSWGLEAFF
TGTGCCAGCAGTTGGGGTCTTGAAGCTTTCTTT
>TRBV2|NA|NA|TRBJ2-5
CASSATGFLKGTQYF
TGTGCCAGCAGCGCTACAGGATTTCTCAAAGGGACCCAGTACTTC
>TRBV19|TRBD1|few|TRBJ1-4
CASSFGQGRNEKLFF
TGTGCCAGTAGTTTCGGACAGGGGCGTAATGAAAAACTGTTTTTT
>TRBV18|NA|few|TRBJ1-4
CASSPVTNLNEKLFF
TGTGCCAGCTCACCAGTCACGAATCTTAATGAAAAACTGTTTTTT
>TRBV20-1|NA|few|TRBJ1-1
CSASSLRDSTEAFF
TGCAGTGCTAGTTCCCTTAGGGATAGTACTGAAGCTTTCTTT
>TRBV10-1|TRBD1|NA|TRBJ1-6
CASRDRESSPLHF
TGCGCCAGCCGGGACAGGGAATCTTCACCCCTCCACTTT
>TRBV15|TRBD1|NA|TRBJ2-1
CATSRPGTGTNEQFF
TGTGCCACCAGCAGACCCGGGACAGGGACCAATGAGCAGTTCTTC
>TRBV7-2|NA|many|TRBJ1-6
CASRPGGAGNSPLHF
TGTGCCAGCAGGCCTGGGGGTGCCGGTAATTCACCCCTCCACTTT
>TRBV6-1|TRBD1|NA|TRBJ2-7
CASTKEGQGRYEQYF
TGTGCCAGCACCAAAGAGGGACAGGGCCGTTACGAGCAGTACTTC
>TRBV24-1|TRBD1|few|TRBJ1-4
CATSDSDRGYEKLFF
TGTGCCACCAGTGATTCCGACAGGGGTTATGAAAAACTGTTTTTT
>TRBV10-3|NA|few|TRBJ2-5
CAISGGPSPETQYF
TGTGCCATCAGTGGGGGACCGTCACCAGAGACCCAGTACTTC
>TRBV12-3/TRBV12-4|TRBD2|NA|TRBJ2-1
CASSYPLAGINEQFF
TGTGCCAGCAGTTACCCACTAGCGGGAATCAATGAGCAGTTCTTC
>TRBV27|NA|few|TRBJ2-5
CASSAGRDLQETQYF
TGTGCCAGCAGTGCGGGTCGGGACTTGCAAGAGACCCAGTACTTC
>TRBV19|TRBD1|few|TRBJ1-1
CASSRTGGASYTEAFF
TGTGCCAGTAGCAGGACAGGGGGCGCGAGTTACACTGAAGCTTTCTTT